This paragraph covers one T cell receptor beta chain sequence. The target antigen is unknown. Sequence at one end of the junction differs from germline and may be a read error. The donors gave bone marrow, and they were healthy. This entry belongs to a study of cytomegalovirus exposure and HLA in healthy donors. Overall study findings and caveats: There were some 150 TCR beta chains listed as cytomegalovirus-associated. Approximately 18,000 TCR beta sequences were associated with HLA alleles at 0.05 false discovery rate in a later analysis. Later analysis found that TCR beta chains associated with HLA were more clonally expanded than other, equally common chains.

There are 12 residues in the CDR3. Germline loops: CDR1 MNHEY, CDR2 SVGAGI. PCR involved 60 Vbeta and 13 Jbeta primers. Data came from immunoSEQ multiplex PCR; TCRdb stores just in-frame clones and leaves some out. The sample holds tens of thousands of clones; 75% to 85% are singletons and the top ten take 5.5% to 7%. This clonotype originated in a male donor in good health and CMV-seronegative. The chain has TRBV6-5 and TRBJ1-1; 7 nucleotides agree with TRBD1. The sample taken for sequencing was PBMCs. The DNA of the CDR3 is TGTGCCAGCCGTTACAGGGGCACTGAAGCTTTCTTT. It specifies CASRYRGTEAFF.